This is a list of T cell receptor beta chains from one sample in a study of blood T cells in healthy people across ages. TCRdb passed the 5' RACE reads through MiXCR, listing each CDR3 protein once. This table holds 850,000 to 1,100,000 distinct CDR3 sequences, around two fifths found once. Sequences were obtained from blood. These receptors came from a man younger than 30 in good health. The CDR3 runs from the conserved cysteine through the conserved F or W. Fields, in order: D gene, J gene, clone size, V gene, CDR3 protein, CDR3 DNA. D genes are given only for firm matches. Size values are once, few and many counts, or a class for expanded clones, and some rows have none.

>TRBD1|TRBJ1-5|-|TRBV20-1
CSATFTGDVQPQHF
TGCAGTGCTACATTCACAGGGGACGTTCAGCCCCAGCATTTT
>-|TRBJ2-3|-|TRBV9
CASSGGRAATDTQYF
TGTGCCAGCAGCGGGGGACGAGCGGCGACGGATACGCAGTATTTT
>TRBD2|TRBJ2-1|-|TRBV6-5
CASTPGLADNEQFF
TGTGCCAGCACCCCGGGACTAGCGGACAATGAGCAGTTCTTC
>TRBD2|TRBJ2-3|-|TRBV5-4
CASRGGLSTDTQYF
TGTGCCAGCCGGGGGGGACTCAGCACAGATACGCAGTATTTT
>TRBD1|TRBJ1-2|few|TRBV11-2
CASSSPTGGGGYTF
TGTGCCAGCAGCTCCCCAACAGGGGGTGGAGGCTACACCTTC
>-|TRBJ2-7|many|TRBV4-3
CASSQTLAVYPYEQYF
TGCGCCAGCAGCCAAACTTTGGCAGTATACCCCTACGAGCAGTACTTC
>TRBD1|TRBJ1-2|few|TRBV29-1
CSGKEQGTAGYTF
TGCAGCGGGAAAGAACAGGGGACGGCGGGCTACACCTTC
>-|TRBJ1-1|-|TRBV28
CASSWMAQKNTEVFF
TGTGCCAGCAGTTGGATGGCGCAAAAGAACACTGAAGTTTTCTTT
>-|TRBJ1-5|-|TRBV20-1
CSASEGPGNQPQHF
TGCAGTGCTAGTGAGGGACCAGGGAATCAGCCCCAGCATTTT
>TRBD1|TRBJ2-7|once|TRBV4-1
CASSPRTGFDEQYF
TGCGCCAGCAGCCCTCGGACAGGGTTCGATGAGCAGTACTTC
>TRBD1|TRBJ2-7|-|TRBV4-2
CASSRTDRGIDLYEQYF
TGTGCCAGCAGCCGAACCGACAGGGGAATTGACCTCTACGAGCAGTACTTC
>TRBD1|TRBJ2-5|-|TRBV29-1
CSVEGHRGLAANEQYF
TGCAGCGTTGAAGGGCACAGGGGGTTAGCTGCAAATGAGCAGTACTTC
>TRBD1|TRBJ2-1|few|TRBV5-5
CASSEDRGRGNEQFF
TGTGCCAGCAGCGAAGACAGGGGGCGAGGCAATGAGCAGTTCTTC
>-|TRBJ2-7|few|TRBV12-3/TRBV12-4
CASSGTGISYEQYF
TGTGCCAGCAGTGGTACAGGAATTTCCTACGAGCAGTACTTC
>-|TRBJ2-1|-|TRBV11-2
CASSHRQFSYNEQFF
TGTGCCAGCAGCCATCGACAGTTCTCCTACAATGAGCAGTTCTTC
>-|TRBJ2-1|few|TRBV7-8
CASSLYPPEYNEQFF
TGTGCCAGCAGCTTATACCCTCCAGAATACAATGAGCAGTTCTTC
>-|TRBJ2-1|-|TRBV2
CASSRTRSYEQFF
TGTGCCAGCAGTCGGACCCGTTCCTACGAGCAGTTCTTC
>TRBD2|TRBJ2-1|few|TRBV3-1
CASAGGGYNEQFF
TGTGCCAGCGCGGGGGGGGGTTACAATGAGCAGTTCTTC
>-|TRBJ1-4|-|TRBV30
CAWTRSRGGEKLFF
TGTGCCTGGACCCGGAGCAGGGGAGGGGAAAAACTGTTTTTT
>-|TRBJ2-7|-|TRBV6-2/TRBV6-3
CASSYSGRNEQYF
TGTGCCAGCAGTTACTCCGGCAGGAACGAGCAGTACTTC
>-|TRBJ1-1|-|TRBV10-3
CAIRGSDRDTEAFF
TGTGCCATCAGGGGATCGGACAGAGACACTGAAGCTTTCTTT
>-|TRBJ1-5|many|TRBV12-3/TRBV12-4
CASSKVAGDQPQHF
TGTGCCAGCAGCAAAGTGGCAGGGGACCAGCCCCAGCATTTT